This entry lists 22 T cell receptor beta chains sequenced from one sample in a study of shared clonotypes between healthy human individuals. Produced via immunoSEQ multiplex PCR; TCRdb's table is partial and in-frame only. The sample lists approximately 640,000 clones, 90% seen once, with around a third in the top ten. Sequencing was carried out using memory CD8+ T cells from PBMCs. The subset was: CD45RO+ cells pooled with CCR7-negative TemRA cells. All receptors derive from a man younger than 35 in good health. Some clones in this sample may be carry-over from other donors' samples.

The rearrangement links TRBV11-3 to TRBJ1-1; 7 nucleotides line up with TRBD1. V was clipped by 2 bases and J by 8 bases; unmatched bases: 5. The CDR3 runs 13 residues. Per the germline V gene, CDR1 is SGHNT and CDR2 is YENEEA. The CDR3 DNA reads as TGTGCCAGCAGCTTAACAGGGGTCAACGAAGCTTTCTTT. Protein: CASSLTGVNEAFF.

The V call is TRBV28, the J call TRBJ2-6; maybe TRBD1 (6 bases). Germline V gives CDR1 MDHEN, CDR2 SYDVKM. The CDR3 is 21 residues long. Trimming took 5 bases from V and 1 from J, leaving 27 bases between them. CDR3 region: CASSPGGTRNRVLSGANVLTF. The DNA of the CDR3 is TGTGCCAGCAGTCCTGGTGGAACCCGGAACAGGGTCTTGTCTGGGGCCAACGTCCTGACTTTC.

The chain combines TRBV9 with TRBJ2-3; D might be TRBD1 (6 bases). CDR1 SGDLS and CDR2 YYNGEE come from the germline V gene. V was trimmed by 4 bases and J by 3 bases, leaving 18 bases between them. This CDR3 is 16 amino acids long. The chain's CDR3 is CASSPYGGLGTDTQYF. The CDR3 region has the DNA TGTGCCAGCAGCCCGTATGGGGGCTTGGGTACAGATACGCAGTATTTT. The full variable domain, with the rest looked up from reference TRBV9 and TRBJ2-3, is DSGVTQTPKHLITATGQRVTLRCSPRSGDLSVYWYQQSLDQGLQFLIQYYNGEERAKGNILERFSAQQFPDLHSELNLSSLELGDSALYFCASSPYGGLGTDTQYFGPGTRLTVL.

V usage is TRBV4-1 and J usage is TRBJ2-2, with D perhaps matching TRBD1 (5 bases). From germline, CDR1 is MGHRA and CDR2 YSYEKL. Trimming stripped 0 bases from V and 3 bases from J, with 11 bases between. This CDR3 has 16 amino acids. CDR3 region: CASSQESGADTGELFF. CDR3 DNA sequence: TGCGCCAGCAGCCAAGAAAGTGGGGCCGACACCGGGGAGCTGTTTTTT.

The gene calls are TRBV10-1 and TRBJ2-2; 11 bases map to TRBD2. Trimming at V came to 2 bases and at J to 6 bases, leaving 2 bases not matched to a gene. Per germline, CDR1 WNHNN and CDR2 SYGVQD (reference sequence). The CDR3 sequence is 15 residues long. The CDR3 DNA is TGCGCCAGCAGTGAGCTAGCGGGAGGAGCCGGGGAGCTGTTTTTT. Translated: CASSELAGGAGELFF.

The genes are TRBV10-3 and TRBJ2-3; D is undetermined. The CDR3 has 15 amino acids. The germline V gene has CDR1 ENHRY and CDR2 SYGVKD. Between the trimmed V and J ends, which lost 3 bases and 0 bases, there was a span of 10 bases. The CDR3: CAISEGQSSTDTQYF. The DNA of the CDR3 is TGTGCCATCAGTGAAGGGCAATCTAGCACAGATACGCAGTATTTT.

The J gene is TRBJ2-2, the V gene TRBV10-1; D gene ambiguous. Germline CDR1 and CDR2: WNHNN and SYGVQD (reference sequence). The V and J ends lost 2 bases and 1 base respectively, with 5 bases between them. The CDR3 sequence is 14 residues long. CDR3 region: CASSEIGNTGELFF. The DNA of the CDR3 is TGCGCCAGCAGTGAGATAGGGAACACCGGGGAGCTGTTTTTT.

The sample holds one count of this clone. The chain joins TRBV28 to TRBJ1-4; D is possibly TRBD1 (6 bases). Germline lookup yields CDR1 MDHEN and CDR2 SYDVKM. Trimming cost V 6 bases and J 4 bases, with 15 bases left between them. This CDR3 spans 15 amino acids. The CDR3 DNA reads TGTGCCAGCAGCCCGGGGGGGCAGCTTAATGAAAAACTGTTTTTT. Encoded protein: CASSPGGQLNEKLFF.

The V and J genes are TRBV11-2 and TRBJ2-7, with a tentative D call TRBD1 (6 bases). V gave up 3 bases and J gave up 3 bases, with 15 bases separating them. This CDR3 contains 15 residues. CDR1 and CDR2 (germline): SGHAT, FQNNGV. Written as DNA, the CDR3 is TGTGCCAGCAGCTTGGATAGGGGGTCGGGCTACGAGCAGTACTTC. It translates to CASSLDRGSGYEQYF.

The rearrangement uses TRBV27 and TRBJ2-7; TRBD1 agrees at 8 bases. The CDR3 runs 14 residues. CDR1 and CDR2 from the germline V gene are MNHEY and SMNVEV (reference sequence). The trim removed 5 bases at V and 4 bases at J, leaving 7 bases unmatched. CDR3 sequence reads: CASSTGQGAYEQYF. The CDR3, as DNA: TGTGCCAGCAGTACAGGACAGGGCGCGTACGAGCAGTACTTC.

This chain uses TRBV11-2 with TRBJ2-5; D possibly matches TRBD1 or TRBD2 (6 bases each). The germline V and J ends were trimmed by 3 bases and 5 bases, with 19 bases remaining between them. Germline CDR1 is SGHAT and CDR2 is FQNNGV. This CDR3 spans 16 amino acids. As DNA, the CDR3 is TGTGCCAGCAGCTTTGGCGGGACACACGTCATGGAGACCCAGTACTTC. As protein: CASSFGGTHVMETQYF.

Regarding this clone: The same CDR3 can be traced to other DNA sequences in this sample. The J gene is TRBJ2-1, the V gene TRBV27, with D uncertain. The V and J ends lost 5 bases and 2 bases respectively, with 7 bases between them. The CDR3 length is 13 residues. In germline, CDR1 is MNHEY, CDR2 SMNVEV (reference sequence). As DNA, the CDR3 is TGTGCCAGCAGTCTCGGAGCCTACAATGAGCAGTTCTTC. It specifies CASSLGAYNEQFF.

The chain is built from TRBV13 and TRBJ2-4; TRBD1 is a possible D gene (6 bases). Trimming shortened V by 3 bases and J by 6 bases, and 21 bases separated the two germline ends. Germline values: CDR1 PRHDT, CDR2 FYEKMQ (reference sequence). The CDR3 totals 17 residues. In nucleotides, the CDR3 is TGTGCCAGCAGCTTTTGGCCCACAGGGACGGAGGCAAACATTCAGTACTTC. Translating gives CASSFWPTGTEANIQYF.

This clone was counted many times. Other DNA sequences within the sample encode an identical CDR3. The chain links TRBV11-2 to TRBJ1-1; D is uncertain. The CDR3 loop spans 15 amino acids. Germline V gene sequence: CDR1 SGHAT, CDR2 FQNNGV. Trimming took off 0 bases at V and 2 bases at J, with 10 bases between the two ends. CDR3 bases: TGTGCCAGCAGCTTAGATCAACAGTTAAACACTGAAGCTTTCTTT. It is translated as CASSLDQQLNTEAFF.

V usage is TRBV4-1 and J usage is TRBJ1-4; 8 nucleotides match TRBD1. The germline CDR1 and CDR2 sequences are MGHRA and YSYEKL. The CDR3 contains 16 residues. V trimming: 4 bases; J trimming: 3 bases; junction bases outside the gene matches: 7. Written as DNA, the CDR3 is TGCGCCAGCAGCCGGCTAGCGACAGGGGCTAATGAAAAACTGTTTTTT. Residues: CASSRLATGANEKLFF.

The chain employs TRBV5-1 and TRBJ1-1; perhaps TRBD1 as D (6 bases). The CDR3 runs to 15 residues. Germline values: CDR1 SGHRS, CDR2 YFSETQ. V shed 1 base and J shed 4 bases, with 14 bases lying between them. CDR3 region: CASSLSSGAGTEAFF. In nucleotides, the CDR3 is TGCGCCAGCAGCTTGTCATCGGGGGCAGGCACTGAAGCTTTCTTT.

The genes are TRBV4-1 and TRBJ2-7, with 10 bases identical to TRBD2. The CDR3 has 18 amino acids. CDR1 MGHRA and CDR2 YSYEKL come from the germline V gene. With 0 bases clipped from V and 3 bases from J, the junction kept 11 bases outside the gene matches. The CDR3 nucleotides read TGCGCCAGCAGCCAAGAGCGGATAGGTAGCGGGAGGTTCTACGAGCAGTACTTC. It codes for CASSQERIGSGRFYEQYF.

In nucleotides, the CDR3 is TGTGCCAGCAGCTTAGTTGGGGCGGGTGAGCAGTTCTTC. As protein: CASSLVGAGEQFF. The rearrangement uses TRBV7-9 and TRBJ2-1, with D tentatively TRBD1 or TRBD2 (5 bases each). The germline CDR1 and CDR2 sequences are SEHNR and FQNEAQ (reference sequence). CDR3 length equals 13 residues. V lost 1 base and J lost 9, with 10 bases in between. Full variable domain (remainder filled in from reference TRBV7-9 and TRBJ2-1): DTGVSQNPRHKITKRGQNVTFRCDPISEHNRLYWYRQTLGQGPEFLTYFQNEAQLEKSRLLSDRFSAERPKGSFSTLEIQRTEQGDSAMYLCASSLVGAGEQFFGPGTRLTVL.

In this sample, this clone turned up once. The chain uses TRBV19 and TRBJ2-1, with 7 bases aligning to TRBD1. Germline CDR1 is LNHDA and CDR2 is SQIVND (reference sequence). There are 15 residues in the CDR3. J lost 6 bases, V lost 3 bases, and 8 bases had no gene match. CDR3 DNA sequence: TGTGCCAGTAGTATCGACAGGGAAGGGGTCAATGAGCAGTTCTTC. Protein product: CASSIDREGVNEQFF.

The CDR3 reads CASSLFPGTLEGNTIYF. The CDR3 DNA follows: TGTGCCAGCAGCTTGTTCCCCGGGACTCTAGAAGGAAACACCATATATTTT. V is TRBV11-2 and J is TRBJ1-3; TRBD1 might be the D (5 bases). Trimming cost V 3 bases and J 4 bases, with 19 bases left between them. The germline CDR1 and CDR2 sequences are SGHAT and FQNNGV. The CDR3 spans 17 residues.

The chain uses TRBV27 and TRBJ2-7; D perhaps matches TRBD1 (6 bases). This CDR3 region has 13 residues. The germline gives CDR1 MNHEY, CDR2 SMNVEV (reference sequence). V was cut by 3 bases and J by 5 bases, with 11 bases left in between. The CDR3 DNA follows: TGTGCCAGCAGTTTTTCAGGGGCCCACGAGCAGTACTTC. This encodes CASSFSGAHEQYF.

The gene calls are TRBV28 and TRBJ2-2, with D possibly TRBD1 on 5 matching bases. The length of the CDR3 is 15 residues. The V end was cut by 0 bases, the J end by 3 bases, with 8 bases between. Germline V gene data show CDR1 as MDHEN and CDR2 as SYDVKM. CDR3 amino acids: CASSLWGPYTGELFF. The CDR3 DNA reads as TGTGCCAGCAGTTTATGGGGGCCGTACACCGGGGAGCTGTTTTTT.